This TCR beta chain was documented in a study of regulatory T cells. Whole-study results and caveats: Regulatory T cells showed the strongest V-J pair restriction and V/J gene skewing among patient repertoires. Control CD8+ cells showed a nonsignificant trend toward higher Shannon entropy than patient CD8+ cells.

Every patient with CD3G deficiency had evidence of autoimmunity. At testing, patients were 2 to 39 years old, with reduced naive and increased memory T-cell proportions. On this clone: Antigen specificity is unknown.

The CDR3 spans 14 residues. The V gene lost 0 bases and the J gene lost 2 bases, with 7 bases spanning the gap. CDR1 is MGHRA and CDR2 is YSYEKL in the germline V gene. Amplification used 52 TRBV primers and 13 TRBJ primers. The method was immunoSEQ multiplex PCR; TCRdb's version includes in-frame clones alone and lacks a portion of them. The top ten hold around 3.3% of the sample, which has some 21,000 clones, approximately 94% seen once. The rearrangement uses TRBV4-1 and TRBJ1-2; D remains ambiguous. The source of this sequence is a child aged 2-15 years with CD3G deficiency. The specimen was CD8+ T cells sorted from blood. The CDR3 spells CASSQEEVNYGYTF. The CDR3, as DNA: TGCGCCAGCAGCCAAGAAGAGGTGAACTATGGCTACACCTTC.